The 27 T cell receptor beta chains reported below all come from one sample, sequenced in a study of OX40 agonist ivuxolimab in advanced cancers. Measured with immunoSEQ multiplex PCR; TCRdb has only the in-frame clones, and not every one. The sample yields some 86,000 clones, roughly 94% seen once. Sample: CD4+ or CD8+ T cells sorted from blood, taken in a trial of the OX40 agonist ivuxolimab. The receptors originated from an adult with an advanced solid tumor such as melanoma, head and neck, liver or kidney cancer.

The chain joins TRBV9 to TRBJ1-1; TRBD1 matches 8 bases. The CDR3 runs to 13 residues. Germline CDR1 is SGDLS and CDR2 is YYNGEE. With 3 bases clipped from V and 4 bases from J, the junction kept 2 bases outside the gene matches. The CDR3 DNA sequence: TGTGCCAGCAGCGGACAGGGGATCACTGAAGCTTTCTTT. Its translation is CASSGQGITEAFF.

This rearrangement joins TRBV9 to TRBJ1-2; no clear D gene. The V end lost 3 bases, the J end lost 7 bases, and 19 bases lay between the germline ends. This CDR3 comprises 15 residues. Per the germline V gene, CDR1 is SGDLS and CDR2 is YYNGEE. The CDR3, as DNA: TGTGCCAGCAGCGCGGATGATAGGAGGGTTGGTGGCTACACCTTC. This sequence encodes CASSADDRRVGGYTF. Combining the CDR3 with reference TRBV9 and TRBJ1-2 gives the whole variable domain DSGVTQTPKHLITATGQRVTLRCSPRSGDLSVYWYQQSLDQGLQFLIQYYNGEERAKGNILERFSAQQFPDLHSELNLSSLELGDSALYFCASSADDRRVGGYTFGSGTRLTVV.

The chain carries TRBV7-9 and TRBJ1-1; 12 bases align to TRBD1. The CDR3 is 15 amino acids. Germline values: CDR1 SEHNR, CDR2 FQNEAQ (reference sequence). Germline trimming cut 5 bases from V and 3 bases from J; bases unmatched to any gene: 4. CDR3 in amino acids: CASSGTGGSDTEAFF. Here the CDR3 DNA reads TGTGCCAGCAGCGGGACAGGGGGCAGCGACACTGAAGCTTTCTTT.

V and J are TRBV9 and TRBJ2-1; a weak D match, TRBD1 (6 bases). CDR1 is SGDLS, CDR2 YYNGEE, per germline. The CDR3 spans 13 residues. V lost 4 bases and J 6 bases, leaving 11 bases between the germline ends. CDR3 nucleotide sequence: TGTGCCAGCAGCCCCGGGACAACCAATGAGCAGTTCTTC. Translated: CASSPGTTNEQFF.

The chain couples TRBV28 to TRBJ1-1, with D perhaps TRBD1 (6 bases). Trimming pared 7 bases from V and 0 bases from J, leaving 15 bases between. The CDR3 extends over 15 amino acids. The V gene's germline CDR1 is MDHEN and CDR2 SYDVKM. CDR3 DNA sequence: TGTGCCAGCACCCGCGACAGGTTTATGAACACTGAAGCTTTCTTT. This gives the protein CASTRDRFMNTEAFF.

The V gene is TRBV19, the J gene TRBJ1-5; no firm D call. Germline CDR1 reads LNHDA; CDR2 reads SQIVND (reference sequence). The germline V and J ends were trimmed by 1 base and 0 bases, with 7 bases remaining between them. CDR3 size: 15 residues. The CDR3 DNA reads TGTGCCAGTAGTATAGTGTTCTATAGCAATCAGCCCCAGCATTTT. This gives the protein CASSIVFYSNQPQHF.

V gene TRBV7-9 combines with J gene TRBJ2-7; the match to TRBD2 covers 7 bases. V trimming: 5 bases; J trimming: 6 bases; junction bases outside the gene matches: 7. The CDR3 length is 13 residues. CDR1 SEHNR and CDR2 FQNEAQ come from the germline V gene (reference sequence). The CDR3 here is CASSTSAGVEQYF. As DNA, the CDR3 is TGTGCCAGCAGCACCTCGGCGGGGGTCGAGCAGTACTTC.

This chain links TRBV19 with TRBJ2-7; 7 nucleotides line up with TRBD1. The CDR3 consists of 13 residues. CDR1 and CDR2 (germline): LNHDA, SQIVND (reference sequence). Trimming cost V 6 bases and J 3 bases; bases outside gene matches: 5. The CDR3 DNA reads TGTGCCAGTAGCCACCAGGGGGACTACGAGCAGTACTTC. Translating it yields CASSHQGDYEQYF.

This chain connects TRBV19 to TRBJ2-7; D perhaps matches TRBD2 (5 bases). Germline lookup yields CDR1 LNHDA and CDR2 SQIVND (reference sequence). The CDR3 spans 14 residues. V was trimmed by 3 bases and J by 4 bases, leaving 13 bases between them. CDR3 coding DNA: TGTGCCAGTAGTATGGGAGAGGGTCCGTACGAGCAGTACTTC. Amino acid sequence: CASSMGEGPYEQYF.

The chain combines TRBV5-4 with TRBJ1-1; D is ambiguous. CDR1 and CDR2 from the germline V gene are SGHNT and YYREEE (reference sequence). Between the trimmed V and J ends, which lost 0 bases and 4 bases, there was a span of 10 bases. There are 14 residues in the CDR3. The CDR3 loop reads CASSLAGEGTEAFF. The CDR3 nucleotides read TGTGCCAGCAGCTTGGCCGGGGAGGGCACTGAAGCTTTCTTT.

The genes are TRBV28 and TRBJ2-3; D is perhaps TRBD1 or TRBD2 (5 bases each). V lost 5 bases and J lost 2, with 11 bases in between. Germline loops: CDR1 MDHEN, CDR2 SYDVKM. The CDR3 length is 14 residues. The CDR3 sequence is CASSPGTFTDTQYF. The CDR3, as DNA: TGTGCCAGCAGTCCCGGGACCTTCACAGATACGCAGTATTTT.

V gene TRBV19 combines with J gene TRBJ1-2; D remains ambiguous. The CDR3 covers 10 residues. V lost 4 bases and J lost 3, with 0 bases in between. The germline V gene has CDR1 LNHDA and CDR2 SQIVND (reference sequence). The CDR3: CASSNYGYTF. The CDR3 DNA sequence: TGTGCCAGTAGTAACTATGGCTACACCTTC. The whole variable domain, filled in from reference TRBV19 and TRBJ1-2, reads DGGITQSPKYLFRKEGQNVTLSCEQNLNHDAMYWYRQDPGQGLRLIYYSQIVNDFQKGDIAEGYSVSREKKESFPLTVTSAQKNPTAFYLCASSNYGYTFGSGTRLTVV.

Details on this clone: This sample also contains other DNA sequences that code for the same CDR3. The chain joins TRBV7-9 to TRBJ1-1; possible D gene TRBD1, 6 bases. Germline CDR1 SEHNR, CDR2 FQNEAQ (reference sequence). Trimming took off 0 bases at V and 8 bases at J, with 7 bases between the two ends. The CDR3 runs to 12 residues. CDR3 bases: TGTGCCAGCAGCTTAGCGGGGACAGAAGCTTTCTTT. Translated, it gives CASSLAGTEAFF.

V gene TRBV27 combines with J gene TRBJ2-7; 9 bases align to TRBD2. Looked up from germline, CDR1 is MNHEY and CDR2 is SMNVEV (reference sequence). V shed 0 bases, J shed 5 bases, and the junction held 2 bases outside the gene matches. CDR3 length: 14 residues. The CDR3 sequence is CASSLSAGGHEQYF. CDR3 coding DNA: TGTGCCAGCAGTTTATCAGCGGGAGGACACGAGCAGTACTTC.

The rearrangement joins TRBV27 to TRBJ2-5; 10 bases fit TRBD1. Looked up from germline, CDR1 is MNHEY and CDR2 is SMNVEV (reference sequence). CDR3 length equals 16 residues. J lost 3 bases, V lost 2 bases, and 6 bases had no gene match. This CDR3 reads CASSLLPGTGEETQYF. The CDR3 bases are TGTGCCAGCAGTTTACTCCCCGGGACAGGGGAAGAGACCCAGTACTTC.

The sample holds one count of this clone. The CDR3 sequence: CASSPQGGTHEQYF. The CDR3 nucleotides are TGTGCCAGCAGTCCGCAGGGGGGTACCCACGAGCAGTACTTC. The chain combines TRBV6-5 with TRBJ2-7; possible D gene TRBD1, 7 bases. Germline V gene sequence: CDR1 MNHEY, CDR2 SVGAGI. The CDR3 totals 14 residues. With 5 bases removed from V and 5 bases from J, the gap between germline ends came to 16 bases.

The chain links TRBV5-4 to TRBJ2-1; D uncertain. Germline lookup yields CDR1 SGHNT and CDR2 YYREEE (reference sequence). V was cut by 7 bases and J by 5 bases, with 13 bases left in between. The CDR3 is 13 residues long. The CDR3 nucleotides read TGTGCCAGCGGTCGAAGCGCCGACAATGAGCAGTTCTTC. This codes for CASGRSADNEQFF.

V usage is TRBV7-9 and J usage is TRBJ1-1; D gene ambiguous. Germline assignment: CDR1 SEHNR and CDR2 FQNEAQ (reference sequence). The CDR3 contains 14 residues. V was cut by 8 bases and J by 2 bases, with 15 bases left in between. CDR3 coding DNA: TGTGCCAGCTCCGACGGGCCGGGTAACACTGAAGCTTTCTTT. It translates to CASSDGPGNTEAFF.

The chain is built from TRBV6-5 and TRBJ2-1; TRBD2 is a possible D gene (5 bases). The CDR3 extends over 15 amino acids. CDR1 is MNHEY and CDR2 is SVGAGI in the germline V gene. The ends were cut back, 1 base at V and 0 bases at J, with 7 bases in the middle. Here the CDR3 DNA reads TGTGCCAGCAGTTACTACCGGGGCTCCTACAATGAGCAGTTCTTC. Translated, it gives CASSYYRGSYNEQFF.

The chain has TRBV28 and TRBJ2-7; D ambiguous. This CDR3 region has 14 residues. V was cut by 1 base and J by 2 bases, with 9 bases left in between. Germline values: CDR1 MDHEN, CDR2 SYDVKM. Here the CDR3 reads CASSLFPSTYEQYF. The CDR3 DNA reads TGTGCCAGCAGTTTATTCCCCAGTACCTACGAGCAGTACTTC.

V is TRBV7-2 and J is TRBJ1-1, with 12 nucleotides matching TRBD1. Germline CDR1 reads SGHTA; CDR2 reads FQGNSA. V gave up 8 bases and J gave up 4 bases; unmatched junction bases: 2. The CDR3 is 13 amino acids. CDR3 coding DNA: TGTGCCAGCGGGACAGGGGGCATCACTGAAGCTTTCTTT. This codes for CASGTGGITEAFF.

The V gene is TRBV4-2, the J gene TRBJ2-7, with D tentatively TRBD1 (5 bases). There are 14 residues in the CDR3. V was cut by 0 bases and J by 1 base, with 7 bases left in between. The V gene's germline CDR1 is LGHNA and CDR2 YNFKEQ. In DNA form, the CDR3 reads TGTGCCAGCAGCCAAGATGACAGTTCCTACGAGCAGTACTTC. Amino acid sequence: CASSQDDSSYEQYF.

J is TRBJ2-1 and V is TRBV19; tentative D call: TRBD1 (5 bases). The CDR3 sequence is 13 residues long. V gave up 1 base and J gave up 9 bases, with 10 bases separating them. Germline V gene sequence: CDR1 LNHDA, CDR2 SQIVND (reference sequence). The CDR3 reads CASSIGGVLEQFF. The CDR3 coding sequence is TGTGCCAGTAGTATAGGGGGCGTCCTTGAGCAGTTCTTC.

V gene TRBV15 combines with J gene TRBJ1-2, with D maybe TRBD1 (5 bases). CDR1 LNHNV and CDR2 YYDKDF come from the germline V gene (reference sequence). V lost 0 bases and J lost 5, with 13 bases in between. The CDR3 is made up of 15 amino acids. The CDR3 nucleotides read TGTGCCACCAGCAGAGACGGGGACGGCTCGTATGGCTACACCTTC. It translates to CATSRDGDGSYGYTF.

The count of this clone is one. The CDR3 sequence is CASSGRSSDEQYF. CDR3 bases: TGTGCCAGCAGCGGTCGGAGTAGTGACGAGCAGTACTTC. This chain joins TRBV28 and TRBJ2-7; D is unresolved. The CDR3 is 13 amino acids. V lost 6 bases to trimming and J lost 5 bases, with 14 bases between them. Germline V gives CDR1 MDHEN, CDR2 SYDVKM.

V and J are TRBV11-2 and TRBJ2-3; 9 positions match TRBD2. The V and J ends lost 0 bases and 6 bases, in that order; junction bases with no gene match: 10. CDR3 length: 17 residues. Germline V lookup: CDR1 SGHAT, CDR2 FQNNGV. Here the CDR3 DNA reads TGTGCCAGCAGCTTAGATCTTATCACTAGCGGGCAGGATACGCAGTATTTT. This gives the protein CASSLDLITSGQDTQYF.

This rearrangement joins TRBV27 to TRBJ1-5, with 8 bases lining up with TRBD1. Losses at the gene ends were 3 bases for V and 0 bases for J; bases not matched to a gene: 4. CDR3 length equals 16 residues. CDR1 and CDR2 (germline): MNHEY, SMNVEV (reference sequence). In DNA, the CDR3 is TGTGCCAGCAGTTTCGGGGACAGGTATAGCAATCAGCCCCAGCATTTT. It specifies CASSFGDRYSNQPQHF.